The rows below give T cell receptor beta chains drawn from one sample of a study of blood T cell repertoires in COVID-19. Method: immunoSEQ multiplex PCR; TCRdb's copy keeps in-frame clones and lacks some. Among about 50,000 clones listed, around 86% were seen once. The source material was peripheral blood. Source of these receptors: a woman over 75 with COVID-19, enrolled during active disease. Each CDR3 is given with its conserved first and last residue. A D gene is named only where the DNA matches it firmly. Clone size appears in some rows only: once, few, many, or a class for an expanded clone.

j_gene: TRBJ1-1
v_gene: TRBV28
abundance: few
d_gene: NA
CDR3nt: TGTGCCAGCACCCAGGCAGGGTGGGCTGAAGCTTTCTTT
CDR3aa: CASTQAGWAEAFF

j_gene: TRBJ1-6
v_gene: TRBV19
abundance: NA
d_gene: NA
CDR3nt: TGTGCCAGTAGTTCCAGGACAGCTCGAGGTTCACCCCTCCACTTT
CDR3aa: CASSSRTARGSPLHF

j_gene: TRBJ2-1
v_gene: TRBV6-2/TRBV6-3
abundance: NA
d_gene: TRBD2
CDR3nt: TGTGCCAGCAGTTACTTCTCCGGGACTAGCGGAACCTACAATGAGCAGTTCTTC
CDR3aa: CASSYFSGTSGTYNEQFF

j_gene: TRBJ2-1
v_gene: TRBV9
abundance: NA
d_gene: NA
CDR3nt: TGTGCCAGCAGCGTGGCTGAGGGTGAGCAGTTCTTC
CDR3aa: CASSVAEGEQFF

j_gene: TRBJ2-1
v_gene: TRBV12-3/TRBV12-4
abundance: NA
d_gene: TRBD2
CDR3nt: TGTGCCAGCACCCTCACGGGGGGGCCTGAGTTCTTC
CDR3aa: CASTLTGGPEFF

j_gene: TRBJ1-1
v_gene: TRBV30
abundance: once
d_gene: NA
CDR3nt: TGTGCCTGGAGTTCAACACAGAACACTGAAGCTTTCTTT
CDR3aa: CAWSSTQNTEAFF

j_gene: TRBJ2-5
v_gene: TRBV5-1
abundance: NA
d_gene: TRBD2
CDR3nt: TGCGCCAGCAGCTTGGGTAGCGGGGGGCCGTTGGGACAAGAGACCCAGTACTTC
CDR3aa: CASSLGSGGPLGQETQYF

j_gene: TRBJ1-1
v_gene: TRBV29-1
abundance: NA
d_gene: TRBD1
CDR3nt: TGCAGCGTACGACAGGGCCCGAACACTGAAGCTTTCTTT
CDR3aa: CSVRQGPNTEAFF

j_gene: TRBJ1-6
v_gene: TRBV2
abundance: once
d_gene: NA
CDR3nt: TGTGCCAGCAGTGCTTCACAGGGTAGATCACCCCTCCACTTT
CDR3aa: CASSASQGRSPLHF

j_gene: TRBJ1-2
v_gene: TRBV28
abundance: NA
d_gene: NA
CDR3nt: TGTGCCAGCAGTTTAGCCCAGGGAAGGTATGGCTACACCTTC
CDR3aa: CASSLAQGRYGYTF

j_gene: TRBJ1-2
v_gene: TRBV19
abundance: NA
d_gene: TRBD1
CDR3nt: TGTGCCAGTAGTACAACAGGGGGTACTAACTATGGCTACACCTTC
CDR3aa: CASSTTGGTNYGYTF

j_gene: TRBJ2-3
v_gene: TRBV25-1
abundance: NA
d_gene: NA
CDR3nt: TGTGCCAGCAGTGATCAGGCAGGGCTAGGGGCAGATACGCAGTATTTT
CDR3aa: CASSDQAGLGADTQYF

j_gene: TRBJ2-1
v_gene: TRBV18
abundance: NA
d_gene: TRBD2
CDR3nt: TGTGCCAGCTCACGGGAGGGAAGTATCAGGAATGAGCAGTTCTTC
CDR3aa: CASSREGSIRNEQFF

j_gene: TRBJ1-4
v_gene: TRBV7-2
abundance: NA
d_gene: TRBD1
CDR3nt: TGTGCCAGCAGCTTAGACGTTACAGGGGTTACTAATGAAAAACTGTTTTTT
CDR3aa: CASSLDVTGVTNEKLFF

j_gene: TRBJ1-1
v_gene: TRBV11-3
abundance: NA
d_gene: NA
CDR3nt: TGTGCCAGCAGACGGCGGGGGAACACTGAAGCTTTCTTT
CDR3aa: CASRRRGNTEAFF

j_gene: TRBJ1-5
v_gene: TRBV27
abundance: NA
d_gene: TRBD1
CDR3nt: TGTGCCAGCAGTTTCAGGGGGCTGAGTCAGCCCCAGCATTTT
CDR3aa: CASSFRGLSQPQHF

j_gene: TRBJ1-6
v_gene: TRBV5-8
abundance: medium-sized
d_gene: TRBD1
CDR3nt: TGTGCCAGCAGTCAGGACAGGGGGAATTCACCCCTCCACTTT
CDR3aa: CASSQDRGNSPLHF